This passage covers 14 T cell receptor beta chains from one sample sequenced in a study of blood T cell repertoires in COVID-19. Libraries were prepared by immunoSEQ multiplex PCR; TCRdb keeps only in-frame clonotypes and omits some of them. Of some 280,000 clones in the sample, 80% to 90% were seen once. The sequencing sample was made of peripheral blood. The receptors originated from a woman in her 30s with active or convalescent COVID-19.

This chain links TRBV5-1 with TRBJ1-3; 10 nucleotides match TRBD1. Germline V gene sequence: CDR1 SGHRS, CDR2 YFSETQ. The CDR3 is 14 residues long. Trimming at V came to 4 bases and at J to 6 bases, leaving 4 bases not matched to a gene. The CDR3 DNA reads TGCGCCAGCAGCATCGGGACAGGGGAAAACACCATATATTTT. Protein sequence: CASSIGTGENTIYF.

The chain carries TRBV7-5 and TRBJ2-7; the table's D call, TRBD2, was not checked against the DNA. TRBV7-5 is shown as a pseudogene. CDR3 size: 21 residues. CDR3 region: CARSLPFSGGLPSPPSYEQYF. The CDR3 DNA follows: TGTGCCAGAAGCTTACCTTTCTCCGGGGGGCTACCTTCACCCCCCTCCTACGAGCAGTACTTC.

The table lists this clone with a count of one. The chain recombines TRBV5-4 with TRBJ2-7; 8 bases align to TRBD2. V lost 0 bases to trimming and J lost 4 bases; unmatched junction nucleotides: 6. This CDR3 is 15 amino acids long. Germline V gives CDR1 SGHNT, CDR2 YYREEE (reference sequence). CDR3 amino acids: CASSLEEASGYEQYF. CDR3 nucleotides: TGTGCCAGCAGCTTGGAGGAGGCTAGCGGGTACGAGCAGTACTTC.

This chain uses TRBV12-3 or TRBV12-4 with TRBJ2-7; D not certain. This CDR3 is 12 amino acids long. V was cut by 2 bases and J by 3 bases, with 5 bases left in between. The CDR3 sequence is CASSLFHYEQYF. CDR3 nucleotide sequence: TGTGCCAGCAGTTTATTCCACTACGAGCAGTACTTC.

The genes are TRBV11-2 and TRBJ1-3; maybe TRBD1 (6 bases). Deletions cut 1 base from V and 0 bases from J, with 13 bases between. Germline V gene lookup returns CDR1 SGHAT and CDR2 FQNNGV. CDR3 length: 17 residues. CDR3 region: CASSLVPDRISGNTIYF. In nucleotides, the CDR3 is TGTGCCAGCAGCTTAGTGCCCGACAGGATCTCTGGAAACACCATATATTTT.

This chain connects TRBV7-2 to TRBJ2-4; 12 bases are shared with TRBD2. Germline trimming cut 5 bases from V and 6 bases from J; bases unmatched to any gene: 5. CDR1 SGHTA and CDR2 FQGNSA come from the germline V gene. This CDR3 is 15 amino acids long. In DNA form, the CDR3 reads TGTGCCAGCAGCACCTCTAGCGGGGGGGCAAACATTCAGTACTTC. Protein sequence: CASSTSSGGANIQYF.

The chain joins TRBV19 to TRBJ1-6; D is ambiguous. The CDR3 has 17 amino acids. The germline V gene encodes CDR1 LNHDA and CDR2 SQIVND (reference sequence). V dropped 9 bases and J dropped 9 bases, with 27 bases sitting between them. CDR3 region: CASKPSATLLFLSPLHF. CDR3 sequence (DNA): TGTGCCAGCAAACCCTCGGCGACTTTATTATTTCTTTCACCCCTCCACTTT.

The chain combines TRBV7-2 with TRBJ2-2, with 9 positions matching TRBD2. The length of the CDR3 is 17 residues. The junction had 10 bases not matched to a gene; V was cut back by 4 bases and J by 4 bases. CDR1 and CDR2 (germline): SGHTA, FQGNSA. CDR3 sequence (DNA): TGTGCCAGCAGCTCCCGACTAGCGGCTCCCTTCACCGGGGAGCTGTTTTTT. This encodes CASSSRLAAPFTGELFF.

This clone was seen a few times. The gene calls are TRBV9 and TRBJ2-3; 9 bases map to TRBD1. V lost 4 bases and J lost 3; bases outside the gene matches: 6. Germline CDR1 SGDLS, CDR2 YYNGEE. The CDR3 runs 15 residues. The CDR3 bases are TGTGCCAGCAGCCCCGCGGACAGGGGTACAGATACGCAGTATTTT. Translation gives CASSPADRGTDTQYF.

CDR3 in amino acids: CASSLAPGADTQYF. The CDR3 DNA reads TGCGCCAGCAGCTTGGCCCCGGGTGCAGATACGCAGTATTTT. V is TRBV5-1 and J is TRBJ2-3; no firm D call. The CDR3 is 14 amino acids. Looked up from germline, CDR1 is SGHRS and CDR2 is YFSETQ. V lost 0 bases and J 4 bases, leaving 9 bases between the germline ends.

In DNA form, the CDR3 reads TGTGCCAGCAGCTTTCCGGACACTGAAGCTTTCTTT. Translation gives CASSFPDTEAFF. The chain couples TRBV7-9 to TRBJ1-1; D call uncertain. This CDR3 contains 12 residues. V was pared by 3 bases and J by 3 bases, with 5 bases between. CDR1 is SEHNR and CDR2 is FQNEAQ in the germline V gene (reference sequence).

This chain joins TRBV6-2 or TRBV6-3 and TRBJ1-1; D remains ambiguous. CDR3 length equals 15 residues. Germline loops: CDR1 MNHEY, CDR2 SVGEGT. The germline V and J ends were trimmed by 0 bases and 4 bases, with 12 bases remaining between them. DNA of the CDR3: TGTGCCAGCAGTTACTCTGGGAGTGGAGGCACTGAAGCTTTCTTT. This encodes CASSYSGSGGTEAFF.

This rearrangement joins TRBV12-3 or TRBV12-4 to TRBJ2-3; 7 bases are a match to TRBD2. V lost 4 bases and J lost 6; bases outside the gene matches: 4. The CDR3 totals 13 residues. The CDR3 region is CASSSTSWDTQYF. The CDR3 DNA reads TGTGCCAGCAGTTCGACTAGCTGGGATACGCAGTATTTT.

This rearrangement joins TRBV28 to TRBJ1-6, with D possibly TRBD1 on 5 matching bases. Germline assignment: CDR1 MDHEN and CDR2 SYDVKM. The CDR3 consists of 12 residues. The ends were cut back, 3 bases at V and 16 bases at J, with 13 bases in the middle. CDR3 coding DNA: TGTGCCAGCAGTTTTTCCGGGGGGGGGCTCCACTTT. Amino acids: CASSFSGGGLHF.